The 8 T cell receptor beta chains below were found in one sample sequenced in a study of shared clonotypes between healthy human individuals. The method was immunoSEQ multiplex PCR; TCRdb's version includes in-frame clones alone and lacks a portion of them. Found here are around 2.3 million clones, around 95% of them singletons; the top ten hold less than 0.15%. The specimen was naive CD4+ T cells sorted from blood. Subset: CD45RA+ positively selected. These receptor sequences come from a man aged 18 to 30 in good health.

V and J are TRBV6-6 and TRBJ2-7; the D gene could be TRBD1 or TRBD2 (5 bases each). This CDR3 comprises 16 residues. The germline CDR1 and CDR2 sequences are MNHNY and SVGAGI (reference sequence). V was clipped by 2 bases and J by 2 bases, with 16 bases between them. In DNA, the CDR3 is TGTGCCAGCAGTTACAGGACTGCACGAGGGGCCTACGAGCAGTACTTC. Its translation is CASSYRTARGAYEQYF.

As to this clone: Within the sample, other DNA sequences also encode this same CDR3. V is TRBV5-1 and J is TRBJ2-3; a possible D gene is TRBD2 (7 bases). The germline V and J ends were trimmed by 4 bases and 1 base, with 10 bases remaining between them. CDR1 SGHRS and CDR2 YFSETQ come from the germline V gene. The CDR3 consists of 14 residues. CDR3: CASSRGAGTDTQYF. CDR3 DNA sequence: TGCGCCAGCAGCCGGGGGGCTGGCACAGATACGCAGTATTTT.

V gene TRBV28 combines with J gene TRBJ2-7, with 10 bases matching TRBD1. The CDR3 length is 19 residues. The ends lost 1 base at V and 1 base at J; junction bases unmatched: 13. Germline V gives CDR1 MDHEN, CDR2 SYDVKM. CDR3 in DNA: TGTGCCAGCAGTTTATTCTCTGTTCGTCGGGACAGGGGTTCCTACGAGCAGTACTTC. Protein sequence: CASSLFSVRRDRGSYEQYF.

CDR3 amino acids: CSVHNGQGALGSLAQYF. As DNA, the CDR3 is TGCAGCGTCCATAATGGACAGGGGGCGCTAGGGTCCTTAGCGCAGTATTTT. V and J are TRBV29-1 and TRBJ2-3; 11 positions agree with TRBD1. The CDR3 length is 17 residues. V lost 6 bases and J lost 10; bases outside the gene matches: 21. Germline V lookup: CDR1 SQVTM, CDR2 ANQGSEA.

The rearrangement links TRBV18 to TRBJ2-7; D not certain. The CDR3 length is 15 residues. Trimming removed 0 bases at V and 0 bases at J, with 9 bases between. Germline V gene data show CDR1 as KGHSH and CDR2 as LQKENI. For the CDR3, the DNA is TGTGCCAGCTCACCACCCCCAGAGAACTCCTACGAGCAGTACTTC. This gives the protein CASSPPPENSYEQYF.

The chain is built from TRBV5-4 and TRBJ2-7, with 12 bases lining up with TRBD2. Germline trimming cut 1 base from V and 0 bases from J; bases unmatched to any gene: 2. The CDR3 length is 16 residues. Looked up from germline, CDR1 is SGHNT and CDR2 is YYREEE (reference sequence). The CDR3 protein is CASSLSSGGVSYEQYF. In DNA form, the CDR3 reads TGTGCCAGCAGCTTGTCTAGCGGGGGGGTCTCCTACGAGCAGTACTTC.

The chain uses TRBV30 and TRBJ2-6; 10 bases align to TRBD1. The CDR3 extends over 17 amino acids. V lost 4 bases to trimming and J lost 1 base; unmatched junction nucleotides: 7. The germline gives CDR1 GTSNPN, CDR2 SVGIG (reference sequence). CDR3 bases: TGTGCCTGGACCAGGACAGGGGGAGTTTCTGGGGCCAACGTCCTGACTTTC. This codes for CAWTRTGGVSGANVLTF.

This clone was found once. The chain is built from TRBV5-6 and TRBJ1-3; D may be TRBD1 (6 bases). CDR1 is SGHDT, CDR2 YYEEEE, per germline. This CDR3 is built from 18 residues. V was clipped by 3 bases and J by 0 bases, with 19 bases between them. In nucleotides, the CDR3 is TGTGCCAGCAGCTGGGGGGGCGGCGCAGGGTACTCTGGAAACACCATATATTTT. Amino acid sequence: CASSWGGGAGYSGNTIYF.